A selection of T cell receptor beta chains follows, all from one sample in a study of patients and donors after allogeneic stem cell transplantation. TCRdb ran MiXCR on the RT-PCR reads and lists one entry per CDR3 protein. Counted here are approximately 90,000 distinct CDR3 sequences, approximately 5.2% occurring once; the ten biggest clones make up approximately 2.5%. Sequencing was carried out using blood, either unsorted or a sorted T cell fraction (not recorded which). The receptors were gathered from a human donor who was either an allogeneic HSCT recipient or a stem cell or donor lymphocyte infusion donor (not recorded which). It is not recorded whose cells these are; they may come from a transplant donor. Both conserved end residues are part of each CDR3. Each record gives: CDR3 DNA, CDR3 protein, D gene, J gene, clone size, V gene. A D gene is named only where the DNA matches it firmly. Only some rows state a clone size, as once, few, many or a class for expanded clones.

DNA: TGTGCCACCGGGTCCAGGCAGATTCTGATGGAGACCCAGTACTTC
CDR3: CATGSRQILMETQYF
D: -
J: TRBJ2-5
size: many
V: TRBV24-1

DNA: TGCAGTGCCCCCTCACTAGCGGGAGAGAGGGATACGCAGTATTTT
CDR3: CSAPSLAGERDTQYF
D: TRBD2
J: TRBJ2-3
size: many
V: TRBV20-1

DNA: TGCGCCAGCAGTCAATCCGGTGAAACCTACGAGCAGTACTTC
CDR3: CASSQSGETYEQYF
D: -
J: TRBJ2-7
size: many
V: TRBV23-1

DNA: TGTGCCAGCAGGCCCTATAGCGGGGGGGTATACGAACAGTACTTC
CDR3: CASRPYSGGVYEQYF
D: TRBD2
J: TRBJ2-7
size: -
V: TRBV6-1

DNA: TGTGCCAGCAGCCCGACGGGGGTGAAGCAGTACTTC
CDR3: CASSPTGVKQYF
D: -
J: TRBJ2-7
size: many
V: TRBV7-9

DNA: TGTGCCACCCCGAGGGGTGAGCAGTTCTTC
CDR3: CATPRGEQFF
D: -
J: TRBJ2-1
size: many
V: TRBV27

DNA: TGTGCCAGCAGTTTAGGCCCAAAGGATACGCAGTATTTT
CDR3: CASSLGPKDTQYF
D: -
J: TRBJ2-3
size: many
V: TRBV12-3/TRBV12-4

DNA: TGTGCCAGCAGTCCCTTTGACGGGGGCGCGAGGAACACTGAAGCTTTCTTT
CDR3: CASSPFDGGARNTEAFF
D: -
J: TRBJ1-1
size: many
V: TRBV25-1

DNA: TGTGCCAGCGGACGGGGCCACAATGAAAAACTGTTTTTT
CDR3: CASGRGHNEKLFF
D: -
J: TRBJ1-4
size: -
V: TRBV7-8

DNA: TGTGCCAGCAGCGCGGGGACCGCGGATGAAAAACTGTTTTTT
CDR3: CASSAGTADEKLFF
D: -
J: TRBJ1-4
size: many
V: TRBV7-2

DNA: TGTGCCAGCAGGCCCCTGACGGTCGGAGGTAAGAACACTGAAGCTTTCTTT
CDR3: CASRPLTVGGKNTEAFF
D: -
J: TRBJ1-1
size: many
V: TRBV28

DNA: TGTGCCAGCAGCTTAGGGGCAGTAGGTGAAGCTTTCTTT
CDR3: CASSLGAVGEAFF
D: -
J: TRBJ1-1
size: few
V: TRBV11-3

DNA: TGTGCCAGCAGCTTAAGCCTTTTAACAGATACGCAGTATTTT
CDR3: CASSLSLLTDTQYF
D: -
J: TRBJ2-3
size: many
V: TRBV11-2

DNA: TGCAGTGCTACTAAGACTTCCTACGAGCAGTACTTC
CDR3: CSATKTSYEQYF
D: -
J: TRBJ2-7
size: -
V: TRBV20-1

DNA: TGTGCCAGCAGCTCGAGACTCTTGCAAAACACCGGGGAGCTGTTTTTT
CDR3: CASSSRLLQNTGELFF
D: -
J: TRBJ2-2
size: many
V: TRBV7-9

DNA: TGTGCCAGCAGTTTAGCGCAGCTAACAGATACGCAGTATTTT
CDR3: CASSLAQLTDTQYF
D: -
J: TRBJ2-3
size: -
V: TRBV12-3/TRBV12-4

DNA: TGTGCCAGCAGCTTAGGGGTCGGGTTGGAGCAGTTCTTC
CDR3: CASSLGVGLEQFF
D: -
J: TRBJ2-1
size: -
V: TRBV7-3

DNA: TGTGCCAGCAGTTACGTACCCAGGGACTACGAGCAGTACTTC
CDR3: CASSYVPRDYEQYF
D: -
J: TRBJ2-7
size: -
V: TRBV6-2/TRBV6-3

DNA: TGCGCCAGCAGCTTGGCGGGGGGCCTCTCCTACAATGAGCAGTTCTTC
CDR3: CASSLAGGLSYNEQFF
D: -
J: TRBJ2-1
size: many
V: TRBV5-1

DNA: TGTGCCAGCAGCTTAGATCGTAAGGGACCACTGTTTTTT
CDR3: CASSLDRKGPLFF
D: -
J: TRBJ1-4
size: many
V: TRBV11-2

DNA: TGCGCCAGCAGCACCGGACAGTTATACGAGCAGTACTTC
CDR3: CASSTGQLYEQYF
D: -
J: TRBJ2-7
size: many
V: TRBV5-1

DNA: TGCAGTGCTAGGGGAGGTAAACTAGCTTTCACAGATACGCAGTATTTT
CDR3: CSARGGKLAFTDTQYF
D: -
J: TRBJ2-3
size: -
V: TRBV20-1

DNA: TGTGCCAGCAGCTTAAACCCCCACAGGGGGGCATCCTACAATGAGCAGTTCTTC
CDR3: CASSLNPHRGASYNEQFF
D: TRBD1
J: TRBJ2-1
size: many
V: TRBV7-3

DNA: TGTGCCAGCAGTTTAACGGGCTTTTACTCCACAGATACGCAGTATTTT
CDR3: CASSLTGFYSTDTQYF
D: -
J: TRBJ2-3
size: many
V: TRBV27

DNA: TGCAGTGGGGAAGAACACTCCTACAATGAGCAGTTCTTC
CDR3: CSGEEHSYNEQFF
D: -
J: TRBJ2-1
size: many
V: TRBV20-1

DNA: TGTGCCAGCAGCTCCCCGGGGGGGCGGAACCCAACCTACGAGCAGTACTTC
CDR3: CASSSPGGRNPTYEQYF
D: TRBD2
J: TRBJ2-7
size: few
V: TRBV7-9

DNA: TGTGCCAGTAGTATAGGACCGTCGGGACGCTATAGCAATCAGCCCCAGCATTTT
CDR3: CASSIGPSGRYSNQPQHF
D: -
J: TRBJ1-5
size: -
V: TRBV19

DNA: TGTGCCAGCAGTTATACGTCAGGGGGCCCTTATGGCTACACCTTC
CDR3: CASSYTSGGPYGYTF
D: TRBD1
J: TRBJ1-2
size: many
V: TRBV6-5

DNA: TGTGCCAGCAGTTTGTTCTTGAACACTGAAGCTTTCTTT
CDR3: CASSLFLNTEAFF
D: -
J: TRBJ1-1
size: many
V: TRBV6-5

DNA: TGTGCCAGCAGCGTAGACCCTCTTATACAGGGTTCCTCTGGGGCCAACGTCCTGACTTTC
CDR3: CASSVDPLIQGSSGANVLTF
D: -
J: TRBJ2-6
size: many
V: TRBV9

DNA: TGCAGTGCCCAATGGACAGGGTTAAGCGCTGAAGCTTTCTTT
CDR3: CSAQWTGLSAEAFF
D: TRBD1
J: TRBJ1-1
size: many
V: TRBV20-1

DNA: TGTGCCAGCAGCTTAACGACAGTTAGCAATCAGCCCCAGCATTTT
CDR3: CASSLTTVSNQPQHF
D: -
J: TRBJ1-5
size: -
V: TRBV7-8

DNA: TGTGCCAGTAGTACAACGGTTCGCTCCTACAATGAGCAGTTCTTC
CDR3: CASSTTVRSYNEQFF
D: -
J: TRBJ2-1
size: many
V: TRBV19

DNA: TGCGCCAGCAGCGTAGATCGACCGGGCACAGATACGCAGTATTTT
CDR3: CASSVDRPGTDTQYF
D: -
J: TRBJ2-3
size: -
V: TRBV5-1

DNA: TGTGCCAGCAGACCCCGGACAGAAGGCTACACCTTC
CDR3: CASRPRTEGYTF
D: -
J: TRBJ1-2
size: many
V: TRBV6-2/TRBV6-3

DNA: TGCGCCAGCAGCTGGGGTAGCGGCAGCTCCTACGAGCAGTACTTC
CDR3: CASSWGSGSSYEQYF
D: -
J: TRBJ2-7
size: many
V: TRBV5-1

DNA: TGCAGTACAAAGGCCATGGGGGGACTCACCTACAATGAGCAGTTCTTC
CDR3: CSTKAMGGLTYNEQFF
D: -
J: TRBJ2-1
size: many
V: TRBV20-1

DNA: TGCAGTGCTAGATCAGCGGGAGACTTTGGGCTTGGCAATGAGCAGTTCTTC
CDR3: CSARSAGDFGLGNEQFF
D: TRBD2
J: TRBJ2-1
size: many
V: TRBV20-1

DNA: TGTGCCAGTAGTAGATCTCCTGGACCGGACTCCTACGAGCAGTACTTC
CDR3: CASSRSPGPDSYEQYF
D: -
J: TRBJ2-7
size: many
V: TRBV19

DNA: TGTGCCAGCAGCGTTAGGGACCTCCCAGATACGCAGTATTTT
CDR3: CASSVRDLPDTQYF
D: -
J: TRBJ2-3
size: many
V: TRBV9

DNA: TGCAGTGCTAGAGATAAACTAGCCGAATTCTTC
CDR3: CSARDKLAEFF
D: -
J: TRBJ2-1
size: many
V: TRBV20-1

DNA: TGCGCCAGCAGCCCCCCCGGGGGAGCCAAAAACATTCAGTACTTC
CDR3: CASSPPGGAKNIQYF
D: -
J: TRBJ2-4
size: few
V: TRBV5-1

DNA: TGTGCCAGCAGCGCCGTGGACAGGGGTACAAACACCATATATTTT
CDR3: CASSAVDRGTNTIYF
D: TRBD1
J: TRBJ1-3
size: many
V: TRBV9

DNA: TGTGCCAGCAGTCAACAGGGGAACACTGAAGCTTTCTTT
CDR3: CASSQQGNTEAFF
D: -
J: TRBJ1-1
size: many
V: TRBV6-1

DNA: TGTGCCAGCATGGACAGGTTCATCTACGAGCAGTACTTC
CDR3: CASMDRFIYEQYF
D: TRBD1
J: TRBJ2-7
size: -
V: TRBV28

DNA: TGTGCCAGCAGCTGGGGAACCGGACAGGGCGGGGGACATGGGGAGCTGTTTTTT
CDR3: CASSWGTGQGGGHGELFF
D: -
J: TRBJ2-2
size: few
V: TRBV5-6

DNA: TGCGCCAGCAGCCAGACTAGAGAGTCCTACGAGCAGTACTTC
CDR3: CASSQTRESYEQYF
D: -
J: TRBJ2-7
size: many
V: TRBV4-1

DNA: TGTGCCAGCAGCTTTGGTACGAGGGGGGCCCCGAACACTGAAGCTTTCTTT
CDR3: CASSFGTRGAPNTEAFF
D: -
J: TRBJ1-1
size: many
V: TRBV12-1

DNA: TGTGCCACCAGTGATTCGCATAGCGGGAGTCTTAATGAGCAGTTCTTC
CDR3: CATSDSHSGSLNEQFF
D: TRBD2
J: TRBJ2-1
size: -
V: TRBV24-1

DNA: TGTGCCAGCAGCCACCAATTGAACACTGAAGCTTTCTTT
CDR3: CASSHQLNTEAFF
D: -
J: TRBJ1-1
size: many
V: TRBV3-1

DNA: TGTGCCAGCAGCCAAGGGTCCGCAGCTTACGAGCAGTACTTC
CDR3: CASSQGSAAYEQYF
D: -
J: TRBJ2-7
size: many
V: TRBV3-1

DNA: TGCAGTGCTAGAGATGGGAGACTCAAAGAGACCCAGTACTTC
CDR3: CSARDGRLKETQYF
D: -
J: TRBJ2-5
size: many
V: TRBV20-1

DNA: TGCGCCAGCAGCCCAGGGGCGGGGTTCGGGAATGAAAAACTGTTTTTT
CDR3: CASSPGAGFGNEKLFF
D: -
J: TRBJ1-4
size: many
V: TRBV5-1

DNA: TGCAGTGCTGAAAATAGCGTACCGAACACCGGGGAGCTGTTTTTT
CDR3: CSAENSVPNTGELFF
D: -
J: TRBJ2-2
size: few
V: TRBV20-1

DNA: TGTGCCAGCAGCCTGCTCCGGGACCTTAAAGAGACCCAGTACTTC
CDR3: CASSLLRDLKETQYF
D: -
J: TRBJ2-5
size: many
V: TRBV7-8

DNA: TGTGCCAGCAGCCGGGTGGGTACTGAAGCTTTCTTT
CDR3: CASSRVGTEAFF
D: -
J: TRBJ1-1
size: many
V: TRBV7-8

DNA: TGTGCCAGCAGCTTGGTACAGGAGACCTATGGCTACACCTTC
CDR3: CASSLVQETYGYTF
D: -
J: TRBJ1-2
size: many
V: TRBV5-6